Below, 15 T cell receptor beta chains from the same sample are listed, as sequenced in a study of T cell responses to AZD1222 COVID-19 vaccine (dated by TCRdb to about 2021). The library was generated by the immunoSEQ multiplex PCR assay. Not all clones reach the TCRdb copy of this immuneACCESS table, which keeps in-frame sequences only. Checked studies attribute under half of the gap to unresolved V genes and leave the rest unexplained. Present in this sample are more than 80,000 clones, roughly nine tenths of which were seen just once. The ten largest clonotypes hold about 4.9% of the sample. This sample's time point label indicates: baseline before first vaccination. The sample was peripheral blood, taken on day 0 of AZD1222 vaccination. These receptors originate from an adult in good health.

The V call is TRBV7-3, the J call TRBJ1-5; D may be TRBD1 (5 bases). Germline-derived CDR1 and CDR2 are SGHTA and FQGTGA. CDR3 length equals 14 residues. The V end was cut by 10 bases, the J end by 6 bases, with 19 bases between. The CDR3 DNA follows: TGTGCCACCGGCCCCGGGACTACCGCTCAGCCCCAGCATTTT. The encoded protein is CATGPGTTAQPQHF. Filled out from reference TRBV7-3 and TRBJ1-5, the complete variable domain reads GAGVSQTPSNKVTEKGKYVELRCDPISGHTALYWYRQSLGQGPEFLIYFQGTGAADDSGLPNDRFFAVRPEGSVSTLKIQRTERGDSAVYLCATGPGTTAQPQHFGDGTRLSIL.

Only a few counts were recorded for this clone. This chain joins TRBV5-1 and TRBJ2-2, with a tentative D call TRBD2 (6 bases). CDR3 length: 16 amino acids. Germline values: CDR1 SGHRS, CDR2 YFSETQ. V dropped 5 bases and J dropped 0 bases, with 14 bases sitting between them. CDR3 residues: CASSPGTLPNTGELFF. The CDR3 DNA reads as TGCGCCAGCAGTCCCGGGACTCTTCCGAACACCGGGGAGCTGTTTTTT.

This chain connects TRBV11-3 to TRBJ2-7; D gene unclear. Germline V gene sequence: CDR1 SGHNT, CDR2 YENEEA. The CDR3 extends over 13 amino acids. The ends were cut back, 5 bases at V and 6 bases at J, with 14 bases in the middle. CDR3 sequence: CASSLNYWGEQYF. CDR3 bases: TGTGCCAGCAGCCTTAATTACTGGGGCGAGCAGTACTTC.

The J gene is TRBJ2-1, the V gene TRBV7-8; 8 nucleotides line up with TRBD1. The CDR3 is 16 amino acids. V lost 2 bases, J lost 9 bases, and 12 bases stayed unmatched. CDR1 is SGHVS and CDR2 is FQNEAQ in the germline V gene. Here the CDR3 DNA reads TGTGCCAGCAGCTTATCAGGACAGGGCGGAAAGGGTGAGCAGTTCTTC. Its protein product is CASSLSGQGGKGEQFF.

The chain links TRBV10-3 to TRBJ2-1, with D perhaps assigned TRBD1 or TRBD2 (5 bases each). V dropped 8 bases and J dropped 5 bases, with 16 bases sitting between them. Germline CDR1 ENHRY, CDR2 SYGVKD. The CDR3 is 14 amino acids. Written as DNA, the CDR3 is TGTGCCATCGGAGCCGGGACGGCCCACAATGAGCAGTTCTTC. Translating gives CAIGAGTAHNEQFF.

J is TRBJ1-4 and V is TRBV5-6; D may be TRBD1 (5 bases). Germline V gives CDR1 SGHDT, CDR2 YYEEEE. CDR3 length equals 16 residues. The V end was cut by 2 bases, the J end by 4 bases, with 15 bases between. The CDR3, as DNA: TGTGCCAGCAGCTTACAACCGGGACGTATTAATGAAAAACTGTTTTTT. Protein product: CASSLQPGRINEKLFF.

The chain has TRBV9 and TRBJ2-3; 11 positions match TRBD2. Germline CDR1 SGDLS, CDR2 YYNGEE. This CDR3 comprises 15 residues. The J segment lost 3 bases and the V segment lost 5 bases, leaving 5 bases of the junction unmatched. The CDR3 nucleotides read TGTGCCAGCAGTGGCACTAGCGGGAGAACAGATACGCAGTATTTT. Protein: CASSGTSGRTDTQYF.

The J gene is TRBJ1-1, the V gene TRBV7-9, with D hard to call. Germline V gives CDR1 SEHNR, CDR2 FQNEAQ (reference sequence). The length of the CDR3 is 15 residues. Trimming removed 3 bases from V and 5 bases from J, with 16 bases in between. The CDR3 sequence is CASSFGLGVGTEAFF. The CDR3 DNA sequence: TGTGCCAGCAGCTTCGGTCTGGGTGTAGGAACTGAAGCTTTCTTT.

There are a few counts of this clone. In DNA, the CDR3 is TGTGCCAGCAGTTACTCCGGGACCAGAGGCCACAATGAGCAGTTCTTC. Its protein is CASSYSGTRGHNEQFF. This chain links TRBV6-5 with TRBJ2-1; the D call may be TRBD1 or TRBD2 (5 bases each). This CDR3 has 16 residues. CDR1 MNHEY and CDR2 SVGAGI come from the germline V gene. V was trimmed by 0 bases and J by 5 bases, leaving 14 bases between them.

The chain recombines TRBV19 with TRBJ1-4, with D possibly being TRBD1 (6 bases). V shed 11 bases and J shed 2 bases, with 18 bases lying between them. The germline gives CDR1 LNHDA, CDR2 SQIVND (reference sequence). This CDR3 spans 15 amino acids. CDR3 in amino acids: CASRRGGATNEKLFF. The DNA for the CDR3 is TGTGCCTCCCGACGGGGGGGGGCTACTAATGAAAAACTGTTTTTT.

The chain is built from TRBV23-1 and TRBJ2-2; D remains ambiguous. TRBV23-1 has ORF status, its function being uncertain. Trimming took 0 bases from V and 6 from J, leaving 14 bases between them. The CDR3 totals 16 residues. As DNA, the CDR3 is TGCGCCAGCAGTCAATCCGGTCTCGTAGTGCCCGGGGAGCTGTTTTTT. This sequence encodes CASSQSGLVVPGELFF.

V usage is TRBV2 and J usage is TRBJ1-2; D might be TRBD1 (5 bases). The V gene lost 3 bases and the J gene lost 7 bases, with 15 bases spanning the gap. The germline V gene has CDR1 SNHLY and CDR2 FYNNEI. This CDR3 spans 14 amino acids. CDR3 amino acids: CASSDPQGGSGYTF. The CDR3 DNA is TGTGCCAGCAGTGATCCTCAGGGAGGCAGTGGCTACACCTTC.

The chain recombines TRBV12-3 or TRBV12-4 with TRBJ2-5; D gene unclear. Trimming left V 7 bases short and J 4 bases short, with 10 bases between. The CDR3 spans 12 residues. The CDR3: CASKPGGETQYF. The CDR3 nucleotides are TGTGCCAGCAAACCGGGCGGAGAGACCCAGTACTTC.

In nucleotides, the CDR3 is TGTGCCAGCAGTGCCATTATCGGGTGGGGTAATGAAAAACTGTTTTTT. Residues: CASSAIIGWGNEKLFF. The rearrangement uses TRBV6-2 or TRBV6-3 and TRBJ1-4; D gene ambiguous. CDR1 and CDR2 from the germline V gene are MNHEY and SVGEGT. V gave up 5 bases and J gave up 4 bases, with 17 bases separating them. This CDR3 is built from 16 residues.

CDR3: CASSVGQGGQPQHF. The DNA for the CDR3 is TGTGCCAGCAGCGTAGGACAGGGCGGGCAGCCCCAGCATTTT. The chain combines TRBV9 with TRBJ1-5, with TRBD1 matching over 7 bases. The CDR3 covers 14 residues. Germline V gives CDR1 SGDLS, CDR2 YYNGEE. V shed 0 bases and J 7 bases; nucleotides not matched to a gene: 4.